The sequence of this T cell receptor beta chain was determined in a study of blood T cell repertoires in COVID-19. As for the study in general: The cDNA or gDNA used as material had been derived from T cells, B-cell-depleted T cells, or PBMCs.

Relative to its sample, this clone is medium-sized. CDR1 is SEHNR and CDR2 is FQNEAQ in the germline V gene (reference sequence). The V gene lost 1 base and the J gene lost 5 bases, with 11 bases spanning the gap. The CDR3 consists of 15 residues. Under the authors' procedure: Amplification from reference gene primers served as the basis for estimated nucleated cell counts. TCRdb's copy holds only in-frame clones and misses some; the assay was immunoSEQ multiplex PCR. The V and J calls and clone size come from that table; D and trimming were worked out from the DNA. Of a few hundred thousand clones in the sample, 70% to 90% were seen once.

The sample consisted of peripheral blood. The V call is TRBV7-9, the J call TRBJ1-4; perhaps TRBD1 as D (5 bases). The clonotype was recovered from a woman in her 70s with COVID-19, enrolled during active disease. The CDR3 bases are TGTGCCAGCAGCTTAGGGGGACGGGAGAATGAAAAACTGTTTTTT. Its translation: CASSLGGRENEKLFF.